One TCR beta chain is described in this entry. Measured with immunoSEQ multiplex PCR; TCRdb has only the in-frame clones, and not every one. Among 43,000 or so clones listed, approximately 90% were seen once. The source of the sample is a study of T cell changes during pregnancy in multiple sclerosis. The sample taken for sequencing was PBMCs (not recorded whether the cells were cultured). This receptor was taken from a female donor with multiple sclerosis, enrolled in a pregnancy study.

The CDR3: CASSQTSGRRETQYF. The CDR3 nucleotides read TGCGCCAGCAGCCAAACAAGCGGGAGGAGGGAGACCCAGTACTTC. This chain connects TRBV5-1 to TRBJ2-5; TRBD2 matches 9 bases. CDR3 length: 15 residues. V lost 4 bases, J lost 5 bases, and 9 bases stayed unmatched. CDR1 is SGHRS, CDR2 YFSETQ, per germline. Drawing the rest from reference TRBV5-1 and TRBJ2-5, the complete variable domain is KAGVTQTPRYLIKTRGQQVTLSCSPISGHRSVSWYQQTPGQGLQFLFEYFSETQRNKGNFPGRFSGRQFSNSRSEMNVSTLELGDSALYLCASSQTSGRRETQYFGPGTRLLVL.